A single T cell receptor (beta chain) is shown here with its context. Germline V gene sequence: CDR1 SGHNT, CDR2 YYREEE (reference sequence). There are 14 residues in the CDR3. Trimming removed 2 bases from V and 4 bases from J, with 12 bases in between. This specimen belongs to a study of blood T cell repertoires in COVID-19. The protocol was immunoSEQ multiplex PCR, while the TCRdb copy is restricted to in-frame clones and leaves out a portion. The sample shows some 78,000 clones, 80% of them seen only once. This receptor was identified in a man aged 55-75 years with active or convalescent COVID-19. The genes are TRBV5-4 and TRBJ1-2; perhaps TRBD1 as D (6 bases). The sequencing sample was made of peripheral blood. This CDR3 is CASSLRGTSYGYTF. CDR3 sequence (DNA): TGTGCCAGCAGCTTAAGGGGGACCTCCTATGGCTACACCTTC. Looking up the rest from reference TRBV5-4 and TRBJ1-2 gives the full variable domain: ETGVTQSPTHLIKTRGQQVTLRCSSQSGHNTVSWYQQALGQGPQFIFQYYREEENGRGNFPPRFSGLQFPNYSSELNVNALELDDSALYLCASSLRGTSYGYTFGSGTRLTVV.